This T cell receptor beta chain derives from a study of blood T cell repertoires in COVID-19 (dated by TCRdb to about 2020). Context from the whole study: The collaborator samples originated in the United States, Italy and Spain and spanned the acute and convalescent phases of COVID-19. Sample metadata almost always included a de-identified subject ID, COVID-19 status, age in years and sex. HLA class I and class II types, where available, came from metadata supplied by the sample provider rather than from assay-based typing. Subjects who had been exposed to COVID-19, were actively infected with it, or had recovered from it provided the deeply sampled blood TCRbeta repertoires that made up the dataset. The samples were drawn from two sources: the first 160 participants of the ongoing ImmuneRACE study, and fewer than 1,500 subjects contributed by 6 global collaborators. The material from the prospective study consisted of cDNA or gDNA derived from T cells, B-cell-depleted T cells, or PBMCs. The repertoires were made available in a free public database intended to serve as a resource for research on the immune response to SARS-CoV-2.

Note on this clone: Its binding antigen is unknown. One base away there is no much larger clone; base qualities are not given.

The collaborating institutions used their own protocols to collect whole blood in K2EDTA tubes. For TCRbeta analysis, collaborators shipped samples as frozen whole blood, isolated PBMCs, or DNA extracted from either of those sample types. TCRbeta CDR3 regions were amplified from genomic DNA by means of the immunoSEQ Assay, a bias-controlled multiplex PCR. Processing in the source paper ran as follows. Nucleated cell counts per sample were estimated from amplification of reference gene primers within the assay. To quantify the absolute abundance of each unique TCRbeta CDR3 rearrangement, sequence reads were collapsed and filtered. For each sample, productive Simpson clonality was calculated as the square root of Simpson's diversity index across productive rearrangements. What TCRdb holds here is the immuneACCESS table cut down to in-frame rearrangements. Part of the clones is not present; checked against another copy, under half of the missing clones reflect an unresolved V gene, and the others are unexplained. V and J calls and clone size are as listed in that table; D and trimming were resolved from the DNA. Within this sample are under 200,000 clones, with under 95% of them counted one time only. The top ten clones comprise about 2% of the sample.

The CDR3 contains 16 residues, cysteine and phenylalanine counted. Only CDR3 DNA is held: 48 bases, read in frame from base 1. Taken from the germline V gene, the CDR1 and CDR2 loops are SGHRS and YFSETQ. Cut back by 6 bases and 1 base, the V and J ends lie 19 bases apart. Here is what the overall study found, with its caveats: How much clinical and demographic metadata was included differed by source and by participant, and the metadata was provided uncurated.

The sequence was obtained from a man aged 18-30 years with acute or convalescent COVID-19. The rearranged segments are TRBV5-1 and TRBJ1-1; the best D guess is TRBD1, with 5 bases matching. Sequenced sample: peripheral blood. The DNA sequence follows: TGCGCCAGCACCCGGCAGGGCCAAGGCTCGAACACTGAAGCTTTCTTT. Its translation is CASTRQGQGSNTEAFF.